The clone carrying this T cell receptor (beta chain) was detected once. What it binds is unknown. This entry belongs to a study of shared clonotypes between healthy human individuals. Naive CD8 cells lacked CD45RO and underwent positive selection for CCR7, leaving out terminally differentiated effector memory CD45RA+ cells. The CDR3 spans 17 residues. The ends were cut back, 2 bases at V and 5 bases at J, with 22 bases in the middle. Germline V gene lookup returns CDR1 SGHDT and CDR2 YYEEEE. Broader study findings: There were few donors, and this limited the genetic and exposure-history diversity represented.

Method: immunoSEQ multiplex PCR; TCRdb's copy keeps in-frame clones and lacks some. The sample shows about 820,000 clones, 85% to 95% of them seen only once. The rearrangement joins TRBV5-6 to TRBJ2-5; weak D call: TRBD2 (6 bases). The sequencing input was naive CD8+ T cells sorted from blood. The receptor comes from a man aged 25 to 40 in good health. CDR3 coding DNA: TGTGCCAGCAGCTTAAAAGTAGAAACGGGGGATGGGGAGACCCAGTACTTC. Translation gives CASSLKVETGDGETQYF.